This T cell receptor beta chain was identified in a study of shared clonotypes between healthy human individuals. Study overall: Ranging from 18 to 49 in age, donors were two women and three men. Study-level points and caveats: The generation probabilities recorded for non-shared clonotypes fell below those of clonotypes shared by all four donors.

Turning to this clone: Antigen unknown.

Template for every sorted-subset replicate PCR totaled roughly 200 ng DNA, 25,000 to 35,000 T cell genomes. Libraries were prepared by immunoSEQ multiplex PCR; TCRdb keeps only in-frame clonotypes and omits some of them. The table has 1.6 million or so clones, around 97% seen once. Germline-derived CDR1 and CDR2 are MDHEN and SYDVKM. The CDR3 spans 13 residues. V was shortened by 6 bases and J by 4 bases, with 12 bases between the two germline ends. Sequenced input: naive CD4+ T cells sorted from blood. Subset here: CD45RA+ positively selected. This chain uses TRBV28 with TRBJ1-2; D may be TRBD1 (5 bases). The receptor's source is a man aged 25-45 years in good health. CDR3 sequence: CASRRGAGYGYTF. The CDR3 DNA reads TGTGCCAGCAGACGCGGGGCCGGCTATGGCTACACCTTC.